The table lists the clone carrying this T cell receptor (beta chain) with a few counts. This CDR3 comprises 12 residues. V was clipped by 3 bases and J by 0 bases, with 2 bases between them. Germline CDR1 is LNHDA and CDR2 is SQIVND (reference sequence). The data originate from a study of cytotoxic CD8 clonotypes in ibrutinib-treated CLL. As for the study in general: The group held about 11 relapsed/refractory and around 14 treatment-naive patients, with roughly 17 IGHV unmutated.

Depths of 1 in 200,000 to 1 in 1 million T cells were the sequencing target. Produced via immunoSEQ multiplex PCR; TCRdb's table is partial and in-frame only. Of 110,000 to 150,000 clones listed, roughly 76% are singletons. The TCR comes from a human donor with chronic lymphocytic leukemia. The source was PBMCs, collected after 24 months of ibrutinib treatment. The V and J genes are TRBV19 and TRBJ1-1, with D uncertain. The CDR3, as DNA: TGTGCCAGTAGTATCTTGAACACTGAAGCTTTCTTT. Its protein is CASSILNTEAFF.